This T cell receptor beta chain was captured in a study of blood T cells in healthy people across ages. Overall study results and limits: In older individuals, TCR beta diversity per million T cells was lower, falling roughly linearly with age.

This clonotype was observed a handful of times. Its specificity is unknown. The germline gives CDR1 MDHEN, CDR2 SYDVKM. The CDR3 is 11 residues long. J gave up 13 bases and V 5 bases, and 5 bases lay outside the gene matches. Primed by a sample-barcoded 5' primer and a J-beta primer mix, a second PCR proceeded for roughly 7 to 11 cycles. TCRdb re-derived calls from the 5' RACE reads in MiXCR, one entry per CDR3 protein. The table includes about 930,000 distinct CDR3 sequences, about 27% detected once. These data also featured in a second study, about T cells of mothers and their children. This second report adds: Donors were three healthy Caucasian mothers and their six children. Amplification in the second PCR used the M1S primer, which added sample barcodes and 2-4 random nucleotides.

The chain uses TRBV28 and TRBJ2-1; 7 nucleotides match TRBD1. The receptor was isolated from a woman between 40 and 55 years old in good health. Sequences were obtained from blood. As DNA, the CDR3 is TGTGCCAGCAGTGGCCGGGACAGTCAGTTCTTC. It codes for CASSGRDSQFF.